Below, 11 T cell receptor beta chains from the same sample are listed, as sequenced in a study of beta chain features in type 1 diabetes. What was sequenced were expressed TCRB transcripts, since all of the isolated RNA had been reverse transcribed. Sequenced by immunoSEQ multiplex PCR; TCRdb stores in-frame clones only, minus some. Here the sample spans around 240,000 clones, approximately 16% being singletons. No antigen has been identified for these receptors. Study-level points and caveats: There was a moderate but significant shortening of TCRB CDR3s in all four CD4+ subsets of Type 1 diabetes patients.

The sequenced sample was naive CD4+ T cells from blood. These TCRs come from a man younger than 45 with type 1 diabetes.

This clone was seen a few times. The rearrangement joins TRBV9 to TRBJ2-3; no firm D call. Trimming cost V 0 bases and J 3 bases, with 2 bases left between them. CDR1 is SGDLS, CDR2 YYNGEE, per germline. The CDR3 covers 12 residues. The CDR3 loop reads CASSVETDTQYF. DNA for the CDR3: TGTGCCAGCAGCGTAGAGACAGATACGCAGTATTTT.

The V and J genes are TRBV5-4 and TRBJ2-3, with D perhaps matching TRBD1 or TRBD2 (5 bases each). Per the germline V gene, CDR1 is SGHNT and CDR2 is YYREEE (reference sequence). The CDR3 spans 15 residues. V was cut by 3 bases and J by 2 bases, with 13 bases left in between. CDR3: CASSSEPGPTDTQYF. Here the CDR3 DNA reads TGTGCCAGCAGCTCGGAGCCGGGGCCCACAGATACGCAGTATTTT.

This chain joins TRBV4-1 and TRBJ1-2; D might be TRBD1 (6 bases). From germline, CDR1 is MGHRA and CDR2 YSYEKL. The CDR3 is 11 residues long. Trimming left V 5 bases short and J 11 bases short, with 12 bases between. CDR3 DNA: TGCGCCAGCAGCGTCCAGGGGAAATACACCTTC. Its translation: CASSVQGKYTF.

V gene TRBV9 combines with J gene TRBJ2-3; 9 nucleotides match TRBD2. V lost 0 bases to trimming and J lost 6 bases; unmatched junction nucleotides: 5. Germline assignment: CDR1 SGDLS and CDR2 YYNGEE. The CDR3 is 15 amino acids. The CDR3 DNA reads TGTGCCAGCAGCGTAGAAGCTAGCGGGAAGGATACGCAGTATTTT. Translation gives CASSVEASGKDTQYF.

This sequence joins TRBV6-1 and TRBJ2-1, with D perhaps being TRBD1 or TRBD2 (5 bases each). The germline V gene has CDR1 MNHNS and CDR2 SASEGT. CDR3 length: 15 residues. V lost 7 bases and J 3 bases, leaving 16 bases between the germline ends. DNA of the CDR3: TGTGCCAGCACGTCCAGAGGGACGGTCTACAATGAGCAGTTCTTC. Amino acids: CASTSRGTVYNEQFF.

This clone appeared a few times. This rearrangement joins TRBV9 to TRBJ1-2; a weak D match, TRBD1 (5 bases). Trimming removed 2 bases at V and 5 bases at J, with 10 bases between. Germline lookup yields CDR1 SGDLS and CDR2 YYNGEE. The CDR3 is 13 amino acids. CDR3 nucleotide sequence: TGTGCCAGCAGCGTGGGACGTCGTTATGGCTACACCTTC. As protein: CASSVGRRYGYTF.

In DNA form, the CDR3 reads TGCAGCGTTAGGTTCTCGCAACAACAAGAGACCCAGTACTTC. Its protein product is CSVRFSQQQETQYF. This chain links TRBV29-1 with TRBJ2-5; D is unclear. CDR1 and CDR2 from the germline V gene are SQVTM and ANQGSEA. This CDR3 is built from 14 residues. Between the trimmed V and J ends, which lost 5 bases and 2 bases, there was a span of 15 bases.

This clone was counted between two and nine times. The chain links TRBV9 to TRBJ2-3; the D is unclear. This CDR3 region has 15 residues. CDR1 is SGDLS, CDR2 YYNGEE, per germline. The ends were cut back, 0 bases at V and 0 bases at J, with 8 bases in the middle. CDR3 DNA sequence: TGTGCCAGCAGCGTAGCGATATTGAGCACAGATACGCAGTATTTT. This sequence encodes CASSVAILSTDTQYF.

The chain carries TRBV7-9 and TRBJ1-5; 8 bases line up with TRBD1. CDR3 length: 14 residues. The V gene's germline CDR1 is SEHNR and CDR2 FQNEAQ (reference sequence). V shed 6 bases and J 3 bases; nucleotides not matched to a gene: 4. This CDR3 is CASSRTGNNQPQHF. The CDR3 DNA follows: TGTGCCAGCAGTCGGACAGGGAACAATCAGCCCCAGCATTTT.

In this sample, this clone turned up a few times. The genes are TRBV7-2 and TRBJ2-1; D unclear. Trimming pared 0 bases from V and 6 bases from J, leaving 9 bases between. Germline values: CDR1 SGHTA, CDR2 FQGNSA. The CDR3 is 14 amino acids. The CDR3 sequence: CASSLAPASNEQFF. CDR3 DNA sequence: TGTGCCAGCAGCTTAGCGCCGGCTAGCAATGAGCAGTTCTTC.

This clone has only a few counts. J is TRBJ1-1 and V is TRBV15; unclear D gene. CDR3 length: 11 amino acids. Germline values: CDR1 LNHNV, CDR2 YYDKDF (reference sequence). The V end was cut by 4 bases, the J end by 7 bases, with 7 bases between. This CDR3 is CATSIEGEAFF. The CDR3 region has the DNA TGTGCCACCAGCATCGAGGGTGAAGCTTTCTTT.